This T cell receptor beta chain was profiled in a study of blood T cell repertoires in COVID-19. Across the whole study: Material from acute and convalescent COVID-19 was sourced from the United States, Italy and Spain.

Recruits, aged roughly 18 to 90 years, lived in around 24 US areas. Self-reported history from a screening survey and questionnaire set each donor's cohort. The CDR3 is made up of 15 amino acids. The germline V gene has CDR1 MNHEY and CDR2 SMNVEV (reference sequence). Deletions cut 6 bases from V and 6 bases from J, with 18 bases between. Authors' analysis steps: Reference gene primer amplification yielded estimated nucleated cell counts. The table came from immunoSEQ multiplex PCR; TCRdb's copy has only in-frame clones and leaves some out. The DNA was the basis for D and trimming; V, J and clone size are from that table. Of 220,000 or so clones in the sample, just over 85% are singletons; the top ten hold approximately 14%.

The chain couples TRBV27 to TRBJ1-5; possibly TRBD1 for D (6 bases). Specimen: PBMCs or T cells enriched from blood (not recorded which). This receptor was taken from a woman between 45 and 65 years old with acute COVID-19. The CDR3 spells CASSNSQDSSQPQHF. The CDR3 DNA follows: TGTGCCAGCAGCAATTCCCAGGACAGTAGTCAGCCCCAGCATTTT.